A single T cell receptor beta chain is shown here with its context. Germline-derived CDR1 and CDR2 are SGHKS and YYEKEE (reference sequence). Trimming shortened V by 1 base and J by 10 bases, and 17 bases separated the two germline ends. This CDR3 is built from 14 residues. In the authors' methods: ImmunoSEQ yielded junction-only sequences lacking quality scores, so filtering differed. Clones were read by immunoSEQ multiplex PCR, and TCRdb kept only the in-frame ones, dropping some. Clone size and V and J calls were adopted from that table, with D and trimming inferred from the DNA. The repertoire consists of under 2.5 million clones, with 92% occurring once and the leading ten covering approximately 0.41%. The data belong to a study of shared clonotypes between healthy human individuals.

The origin of this receptor is a man younger than 30 in good health. Some clones in this sample may be carry-over from other donors' samples. Sequencing was done on a sample of naive CD4+ T cells from PBMCs. Subset given: CD45RA+ positively selected. The chain couples TRBV5-5 to TRBJ1-1, with D possibly TRBD1 on 5 matching bases. The CDR3 region is CASSLSGVGVLAFF. CDR3 sequence (DNA): TGTGCCAGCAGCTTGTCGGGGGTCGGGGTATTAGCTTTCTTT.